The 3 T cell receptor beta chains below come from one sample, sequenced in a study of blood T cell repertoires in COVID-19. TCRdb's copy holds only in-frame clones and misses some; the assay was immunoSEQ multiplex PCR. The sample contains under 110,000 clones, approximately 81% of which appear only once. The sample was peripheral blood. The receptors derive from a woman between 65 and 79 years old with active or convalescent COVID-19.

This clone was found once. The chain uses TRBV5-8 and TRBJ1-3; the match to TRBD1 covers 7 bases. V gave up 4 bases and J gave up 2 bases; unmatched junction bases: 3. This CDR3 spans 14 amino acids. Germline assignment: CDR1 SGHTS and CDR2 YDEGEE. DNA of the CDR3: TGTGCCAGCAGCCCCAGGGGGGCTGGAAACACCATATATTTT. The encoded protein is CASSPRGAGNTIYF.

This CDR3 reads CASSAGLAASTDTQYF. The CDR3 DNA sequence: TGTGCCAGCAGCGCGGGACTAGCGGCTAGCACAGATACGCAGTATTTT. The chain recombines TRBV7-2 with TRBJ2-3; TRBD2 agrees at 11 bases. The J segment lost 0 bases and the V segment lost 5 bases, leaving 4 bases of the junction unmatched. Germline CDR1 SGHTA, CDR2 FQGNSA. This CDR3 contains 16 residues.

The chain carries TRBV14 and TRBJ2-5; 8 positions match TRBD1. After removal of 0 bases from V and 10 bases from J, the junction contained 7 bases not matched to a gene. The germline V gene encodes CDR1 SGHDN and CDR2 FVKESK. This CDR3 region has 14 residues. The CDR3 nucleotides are TGTGCCAGCAGCCAAGATACCAGGGGGCCGTACCAGTACTTC. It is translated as CASSQDTRGPYQYF.